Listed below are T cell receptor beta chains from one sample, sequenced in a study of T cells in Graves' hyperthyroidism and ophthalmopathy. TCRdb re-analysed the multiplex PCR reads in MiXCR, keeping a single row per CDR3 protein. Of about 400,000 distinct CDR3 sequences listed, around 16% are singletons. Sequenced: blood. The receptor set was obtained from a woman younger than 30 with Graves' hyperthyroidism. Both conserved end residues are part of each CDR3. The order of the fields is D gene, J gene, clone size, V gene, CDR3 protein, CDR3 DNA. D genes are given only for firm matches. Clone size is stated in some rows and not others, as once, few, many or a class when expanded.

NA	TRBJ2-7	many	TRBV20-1	CSAPSRLGREQYF	TGCAGTGCTCCCTCCCGGCTAGGGAGAGAGCAGTACTTC
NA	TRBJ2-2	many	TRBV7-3	CASSSRGQGVVPGELFF	TGTGCCAGCAGCTCCAGGGGTCAGGGTGTCGTGCCCGGGGAGCTGTTTTTT
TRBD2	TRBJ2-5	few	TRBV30	CAWSTIAGGETQYF	TGTGCCTGGAGTACGATAGCGGGAGGAGAGACCCAGTACTTC
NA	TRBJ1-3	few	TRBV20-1	CSARDPAGVNPSGNTIYF	TGCAGTGCTAGAGATCCGGCAGGGGTAAATCCTTCTGGAAACACCATATATTTT
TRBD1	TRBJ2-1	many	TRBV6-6	CASSYGTGGLNEQFF	TGTGCCAGCAGTTACGGGACAGGGGGCCTCAATGAGCAGTTCTTC
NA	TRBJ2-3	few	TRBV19	CASSIVPLAPASTDTQYF	TGTGCCAGTAGTATAGTCCCGCTAGCGCCTGCTAGCACAGATACGCAGTATTTT
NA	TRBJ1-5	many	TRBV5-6	CASNLQGGQPQHF	TGTGCCAGCAACCTACAGGGAGGGCAGCCCCAGCATTTT
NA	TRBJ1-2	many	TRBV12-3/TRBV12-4	CASSLGDGPYGYTF	TGTGCCAGCAGTTTAGGGGACGGGCCCTATGGCTACACCTTC
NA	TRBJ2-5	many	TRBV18	CASSPSEGWQETQYF	TGTGCCAGCTCACCGTCCGAGGGATGGCAAGAGACCCAGTACTTC
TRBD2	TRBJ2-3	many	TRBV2	CASSIPGLGLGTDTQYF	TGTGCCAGCAGTATTCCGGGACTAGGATTGGGGACAGATACGCAGTATTTT
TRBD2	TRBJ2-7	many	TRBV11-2	CASSRLAGGLGQYF	TGTGCCAGCAGCCGACTAGCGGGGGGGCTGGGGCAGTACTTC
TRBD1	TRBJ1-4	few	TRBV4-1	CASSPGDRGFGEKLFF	TGCGCCAGCAGCCCGGGGGACAGGGGGTTTGGAGAAAAACTGTTTTTT
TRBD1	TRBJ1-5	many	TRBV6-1	CASSPGTANQPQHF	TGTGCCAGCAGTCCCGGGACAGCTAATCAGCCCCAGCATTTT
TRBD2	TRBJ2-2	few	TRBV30	CAWMGAGVDTGELFF	TGTGCCTGGATGGGCGCGGGAGTAGACACCGGGGAGCTGTTTTTT
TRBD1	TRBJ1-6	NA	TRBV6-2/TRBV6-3	CASSNPGQGRSPLHF	TGTGCCAGCAGTAATCCGGGACAGGGTCGTTCACCCCTCCACTTT
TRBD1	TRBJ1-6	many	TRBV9	CASSVTGEESPLHF	TGTGCCAGCAGCGTAACAGGGGAAGAGTCACCCCTCCACTTT
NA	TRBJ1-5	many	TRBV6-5	CASSYSSLVSNQPQHF	TGTGCCAGCAGTTACTCTAGCCTGGTTAGCAATCAGCCCCAGCATTTT
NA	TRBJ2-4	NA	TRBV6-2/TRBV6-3	CASSYASSVDIQYF	TGTGCCAGCAGTTACGCCAGCAGCGTGGACATTCAGTACTTC
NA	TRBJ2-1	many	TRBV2	CASCQALGFEQFF	TGTGCCAGCTGCCAGGCCCTGGGCTTTGAGCAGTTCTTC
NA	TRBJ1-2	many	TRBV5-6	CASSFISGGDGYTF	TGTGCCAGCAGCTTCATCTCCGGGGGCGATGGCTACACCTTC
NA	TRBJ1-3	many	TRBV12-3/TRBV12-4	CASSGQISGNTIYF	TGTGCCAGCAGTGGGCAGATCTCTGGAAACACCATATATTTT
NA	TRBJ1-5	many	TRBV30	CAWSQNLGNQPQHF	TGTGCCTGGAGTCAGAACCTTGGCAATCAGCCCCAGCATTTT
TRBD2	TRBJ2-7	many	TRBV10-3	CAISEWPGGLAGASFGEQYF	TGTGCCATCAGTGAGTGGCCCGGGGGACTAGCGGGAGCGTCATTTGGCGAGCAGTACTTC
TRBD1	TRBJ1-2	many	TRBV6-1	CASTRTGLDYGYTF	TGTGCCAGCACCCGGACAGGGTTGGACTATGGCTACACCTTC
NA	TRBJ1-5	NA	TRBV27	CASSLGLFQPQHF	TGTGCCAGCAGTTTAGGTCTATTTCAGCCCCAGCATTTT
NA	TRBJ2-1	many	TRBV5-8	CASSLVYGGKEQFF	TGTGCCAGCAGCTTGGTGTATGGGGGGAAGGAGCAGTTCTTC
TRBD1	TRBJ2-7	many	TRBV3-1	CASSQDGDSSYEQYF	TGTGCCAGCAGCCAAGATGGGGACAGCTCCTACGAGCAGTACTTC
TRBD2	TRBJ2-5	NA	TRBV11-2	CASSSLAGTQETQYF	TGTGCCAGCAGCTCCTTAGCGGGAACCCAAGAGACCCAGTACTTC
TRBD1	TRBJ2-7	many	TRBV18	CASSPRGRTYEQYF	TGTGCCAGCTCACCCAGGGGGCGCACGTACGAGCAGTACTTC
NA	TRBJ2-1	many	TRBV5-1	CASSPRFADSGGNEQFF	TGCGCCAGCAGCCCACGCTTCGCGGACAGCGGTGGAAATGAGCAGTTCTTC
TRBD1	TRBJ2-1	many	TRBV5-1	CASSYRDRAYNEQFF	TGCGCCAGCAGCTACCGGGACAGGGCCTACAATGAGCAGTTCTTC
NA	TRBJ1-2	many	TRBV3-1	CASSPHGGSLGTNYGYTF	TGTGCCAGCAGCCCTCACGGCGGCTCCCTGGGGACAAACTATGGCTACACCTTC
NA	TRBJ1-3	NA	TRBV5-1	CASSLGVTSSGNTIYF	TGCGCCAGCAGCTTGGGTGTTACCAGCTCTGGAAACACCATATATTTT
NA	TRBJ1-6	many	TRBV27	CASTRGSSPLHF	TGTGCCAGCACTCGAGGCAGTTCACCCCTCCACTTT
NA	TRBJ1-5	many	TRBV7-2	CASSLAGLTPQHF	TGTGCCAGCAGCTTAGCCGGACTAACGCCCCAGCATTTT
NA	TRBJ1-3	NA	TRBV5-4	CASSLGARESGNTIYF	TGTGCCAGCAGCTTGGGGGCGAGGGAATCGGGAAACACCATATATTTT
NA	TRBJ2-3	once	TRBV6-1	CASRIRARYTDTQYF	TGTGCCAGCAGGATCCGGGCGAGGTACACAGATACGCAGTATTTT
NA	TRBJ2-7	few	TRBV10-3	CAISEVAESSYEQYF	TGTGCCATCAGTGAAGTAGCGGAAAGCTCCTACGAGCAGTACTTC
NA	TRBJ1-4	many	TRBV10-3	CAISEPDSNEKLFF	TGTGCCATCAGTGAACCGGACAGTAATGAAAAACTGTTTTTT
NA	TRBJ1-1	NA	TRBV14	CASSVFGGGTEAFF	TGTGCCAGCAGTGTCTTCGGGGGCGGCACTGAAGCTTTCTTT
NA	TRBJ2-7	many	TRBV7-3	CASSFSSYEQYF	TGTGCCAGCAGTTTCAGCAGCTACGAGCAGTACTTC
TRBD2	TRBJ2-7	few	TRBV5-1	CASTPGGRLAGNEQYF	TGCGCCAGCACCCCGGGAGGGCGACTAGCGGGTAACGAGCAGTACTTC
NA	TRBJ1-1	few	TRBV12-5	CASGFHMGGANTEAFF	TGTGCTAGTGGTTTCCACATGGGGGGGGCGAACACTGAAGCTTTCTTT
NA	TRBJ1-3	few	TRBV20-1	CSAPKGPSYGNTIYF	TGCAGTGCTCCCAAGGGGCCGTCTTACGGAAACACCATATATTTT
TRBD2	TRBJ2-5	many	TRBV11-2	CASSDRLAGDETQYF	TGTGCCAGCAGCGATAGACTAGCGGGAGATGAGACCCAGTACTTC
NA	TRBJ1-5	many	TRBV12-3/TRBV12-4	CASTQGWGQPQHF	TGTGCCAGCACCCAGGGGTGGGGGCAGCCCCAGCATTTT
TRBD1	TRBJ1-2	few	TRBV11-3	CAPRDSSYGYTF	TGTGCCCCTCGGGACAGTTCCTATGGCTACACCTTC
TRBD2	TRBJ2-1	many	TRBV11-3	CASSLGASGYNEQFF	TGTGCCAGCAGCTTAGGGGCTAGCGGGTACAATGAGCAGTTCTTC
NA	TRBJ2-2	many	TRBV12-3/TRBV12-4	CASSLTNLAGELFF	TGTGCCAGCAGTTTGACTAACCTGGCCGGGGAGCTGTTTTTT
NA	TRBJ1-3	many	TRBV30	CAWSVGRAGGNTIYF	TGTGCCTGGAGTGTGGGCAGGGCAGGTGGAAACACCATATATTTT
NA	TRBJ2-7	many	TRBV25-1	CASKNGGEQYF	TGTGCCAGCAAAAATGGGGGCGAGCAGTACTTC
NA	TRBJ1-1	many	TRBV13	CASSRFGGSGTEAFF	TGTGCCAGCAGCCGTTTTGGGGGGAGCGGCACTGAAGCTTTCTTT
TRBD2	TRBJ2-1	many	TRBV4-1	CASSPHGGGYYNEQFF	TGCGCCAGCAGCCCGCATGGCGGGGGGTACTACAATGAGCAGTTCTTC
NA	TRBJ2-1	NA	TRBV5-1	CASSLGDTYNEQFF	TGCGCCAGCAGCTTGGGTGACACCTACAATGAGCAGTTCTTC
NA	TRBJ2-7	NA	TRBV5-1	CASSRDGTASYEQYF	TGCGCCAGCAGCCGGGATGGGACTGCGTCCTACGAGCAGTACTTC
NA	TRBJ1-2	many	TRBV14	CASSQDRPHGYTF	TGTGCCAGCAGCCAAGATAGACCCCACGGCTACACCTTC
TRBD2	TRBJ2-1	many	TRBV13	CASSPTLSGTSGGNEQFF	TGTGCCAGCAGCCCAACTCTTTCCGGGACTAGCGGGGGTAATGAGCAGTTCTTC